This is a list of T cell receptor beta chains from one sample in a study of control samples from healthy donors and cancer patients. The table came from immunoSEQ multiplex PCR; TCRdb's copy has only in-frame clones and leaves some out. The sample comprises about 52,000 clones, 85% to 95% of which are singletons, and about 2.4% rests with the top ten. Specimen: blood. These TCRs come from a man aged 25 to 45 in good health. CDR3s include the opening cysteine and the closing phenylalanine or tryptophan. D genes are given only for firm matches. Clone size is given for some rows only: seen once, a few or many times, or a class if the clone is expanded.

v_call: TRBV4-1; j_call: TRBJ2-2; clone_size: -; d_call: TRBD2; cdr3_aa: CASSQGGLAGEELFF; cdr3_nt: TGCGCCAGCAGCCAAGGCGGACTAGCGGGGGAGGAGCTGTTTTTT
v_call: TRBV29-1; j_call: TRBJ2-6; clone_size: once; d_call: -; cdr3_aa: CSVYGTLEGANVLTF; cdr3_nt: TGCAGCGTGTACGGGACCCTCGAAGGGGCCAACGTCCTGACTTTC
v_call: TRBV12-3/TRBV12-4; j_call: TRBJ1-1; clone_size: -; d_call: TRBD1; cdr3_aa: CASSRGQGTEAFF; cdr3_nt: TGTGCCAGCAGCCGTGGACAGGGGACTGAAGCTTTCTTT
v_call: TRBV6-5; j_call: TRBJ1-4; clone_size: -; d_call: -; cdr3_aa: CASRRTVINEKLFF; cdr3_nt: TGTGCCAGCAGGCGGACCGTTATTAATGAAAAACTGTTTTTT
v_call: TRBV5-6; j_call: TRBJ2-1; clone_size: -; d_call: -; cdr3_aa: CASSLGGPSSSYNEQFF; cdr3_nt: TGTGCCAGCAGCTTGGGAGGCCCGAGTAGCTCCTACAATGAGCAGTTCTTC
v_call: TRBV4-3; j_call: TRBJ1-2; clone_size: -; d_call: -; cdr3_aa: CASSQDYREGGGYTF; cdr3_nt: TGCGCCAGCAGCCAAGATTATAGGGAGGGAGGTGGCTACACCTTC
v_call: TRBV4-1; j_call: TRBJ2-5; clone_size: -; d_call: TRBD1; cdr3_aa: CASSREVRTGGSGTQYF; cdr3_nt: TGCGCCAGCAGCCGGGAGGTCCGGACAGGGGGTTCGGGGACCCAGTACTTC
v_call: TRBV2; j_call: TRBJ1-2; clone_size: -; d_call: -; cdr3_aa: CASSEAVGGWYYGYTF; cdr3_nt: TGTGCCAGCAGTGAGGCGGTGGGAGGGTGGTACTATGGCTACACCTTC
v_call: TRBV30; j_call: TRBJ2-1; clone_size: -; d_call: TRBD2; cdr3_aa: CAWGAGGARGEQFF; cdr3_nt: TGTGCCTGGGGAGCGGGAGGCGCCCGCGGTGAGCAGTTCTTC
v_call: TRBV12-2; j_call: TRBJ1-1; clone_size: -; d_call: -; cdr3_aa: CASRCGAVYRGFLGNTEAFF; cdr3_nt: TGTGCAAGTCGCTGCGGTGCGGTCTACAGGGGATTCTTGGGGAACACTGAAGCTTTCTTT
v_call: TRBV27; j_call: TRBJ1-2; clone_size: -; d_call: TRBD1; cdr3_aa: CASSLSRGLYGYTF; cdr3_nt: TGTGCCAGCAGTTTATCAAGGGGGCTCTATGGCTACACCTTC
v_call: TRBV6-2/TRBV6-3; j_call: TRBJ2-5; clone_size: -; d_call: TRBD2; cdr3_aa: CASSYGGLARNQETQYF; cdr3_nt: TGTGCCAGCAGTTACGGGGGACTAGCGAGGAACCAAGAGACCCAGTACTTC
v_call: TRBV11-2; j_call: TRBJ2-2; clone_size: -; d_call: -; cdr3_aa: CASSLPFPGELFF; cdr3_nt: TGTGCCAGCAGCTTGCCTTTCCCTGGGGAGCTGTTTTTT
v_call: TRBV9; j_call: TRBJ1-1; clone_size: -; d_call: TRBD1; cdr3_aa: CASSVSGGMGTEAFF; cdr3_nt: TGTGCCAGCAGCGTCTCAGGGGGCATGGGCACTGAAGCTTTCTTT
v_call: TRBV6-2/TRBV6-3; j_call: TRBJ1-5; clone_size: -; d_call: -; cdr3_aa: CASSWGGNEQPQHF; cdr3_nt: TGTGCCAGCAGTTGGGGGGGTAATGAACAGCCCCAGCATTTT
v_call: TRBV11-3; j_call: TRBJ2-2; clone_size: once; d_call: TRBD1; cdr3_aa: CASSSTGNLNTGELFF; cdr3_nt: TGTGCCAGCAGCTCGACAGGGAACCTCAACACCGGGGAGCTGTTTTTT
v_call: TRBV5-1; j_call: TRBJ2-7; clone_size: once; d_call: -; cdr3_aa: CASSPGQGASYEQYF; cdr3_nt: TGCGCCAGCAGCCCCGGGCAGGGCGCGTCCTACGAGCAGTACTTC
v_call: TRBV12-3/TRBV12-4; j_call: TRBJ1-2; clone_size: -; d_call: -; cdr3_aa: CASSLLRYGYTF; cdr3_nt: TGTGCCAGCAGTTTATTGCGCTATGGCTACACCTTC
v_call: TRBV2; j_call: TRBJ2-1; clone_size: -; d_call: TRBD1; cdr3_aa: CASRDRGGDEQFF; cdr3_nt: TGTGCCAGCAGGGACAGGGGAGGCGATGAGCAGTTCTTC
v_call: TRBV6-6; j_call: TRBJ2-3; clone_size: -; d_call: -; cdr3_aa: CASSYEYSTDTQYF; cdr3_nt: TGTGCCAGCAGTTACGAGTATAGCACAGATACGCAGTATTTT
v_call: TRBV7-8; j_call: TRBJ2-1; clone_size: once; d_call: TRBD1; cdr3_aa: CASSKLRDRSREEQFF; cdr3_nt: TGTGCCAGCAGCAAACTCCGGGACAGGAGTCGAGAGGAGCAGTTCTTC
v_call: TRBV5-8; j_call: TRBJ2-7; clone_size: once; d_call: TRBD1; cdr3_aa: CASSLRTGTGHYEQYF; cdr3_nt: TGTGCCAGCAGCTTGAGGACCGGGACAGGGCACTACGAGCAGTACTTC
v_call: TRBV20-1; j_call: TRBJ2-7; clone_size: -; d_call: -; cdr3_aa: CSASRVGPIGEQYF; cdr3_nt: TGCAGTGCTAGTAGGGTGGGTCCCATCGGCGAGCAGTACTTC
v_call: TRBV5-5; j_call: TRBJ1-2; clone_size: -; d_call: -; cdr3_aa: CASSHQGPGSF; cdr3_nt: TGTGCCAGCAGTCATCAGGGGCCAGGCTCCTTC
v_call: TRBV2; j_call: TRBJ1-1; clone_size: -; d_call: -; cdr3_aa: CASTRTSANTEAFF; cdr3_nt: TGTGCCAGCACAAGGACGTCAGCGAACACTGAAGCTTTCTTT
v_call: TRBV4-3; j_call: TRBJ1-4; clone_size: few; d_call: -; cdr3_aa: CASSQDEATNEKLFF; cdr3_nt: TGCGCCAGCAGCCAAGATGAAGCAACTAATGAAAAACTGTTTTTT
v_call: TRBV2; j_call: TRBJ2-1; clone_size: -; d_call: -; cdr3_aa: CAIRTGTYNEQFF; cdr3_nt: TGTGCCATACGAACAGGGACCTACAATGAGCAGTTCTTC
v_call: TRBV27; j_call: TRBJ2-3; clone_size: once; d_call: TRBD2; cdr3_aa: CASSIPGLADTQYF; cdr3_nt: TGTGCCAGCAGTATCCCGGGACTAGCAGATACGCAGTATTTT
v_call: TRBV2; j_call: TRBJ1-6; clone_size: -; d_call: TRBD1; cdr3_aa: CASSTQTGGRNSPLHF; cdr3_nt: TGTGCCAGCAGCACCCAGACAGGGGGCCGTAATTCACCCCTCCACTTT
v_call: TRBV6-1; j_call: TRBJ2-7; clone_size: -; d_call: TRBD1; cdr3_aa: CASSEAGQGYEQYF; cdr3_nt: TGTGCCAGCAGTGAGGCGGGACAGGGCTACGAGCAGTACTTC
v_call: TRBV6-6; j_call: TRBJ2-3; clone_size: -; d_call: -; cdr3_aa: CASRWRDADTQYF; cdr3_nt: TGTGCCAGCAGATGGCGGGACGCAGATACGCAGTATTTT
v_call: TRBV10-3; j_call: TRBJ2-3; clone_size: -; d_call: -; cdr3_aa: CAVADSTDTQYF; cdr3_nt: TGTGCCGTAGCGGATAGCACAGATACGCAGTATTTT
v_call: TRBV11-3; j_call: TRBJ2-1; clone_size: -; d_call: TRBD1; cdr3_aa: CASRRPGQGESEQFF; cdr3_nt: TGTGCCAGCAGACGCCCGGGACAGGGGGAGTCGGAACAGTTCTTC
v_call: TRBV7-8; j_call: TRBJ1-5; clone_size: -; d_call: -; cdr3_aa: CASSLGGWGDQPQHF; cdr3_nt: TGTGCCAGCAGCTTAGGGGGCTGGGGAGATCAGCCCCAGCATTTT
v_call: TRBV6-5; j_call: TRBJ2-2; clone_size: -; d_call: -; cdr3_aa: CASSFGQNTGELFF; cdr3_nt: TGTGCCAGCAGTTTTGGACAGAACACCGGGGAGCTGTTTTTT
v_call: TRBV5-1; j_call: TRBJ2-2; clone_size: -; d_call: TRBD2; cdr3_aa: CASRALMSGGLNGELFF; cdr3_nt: TGCGCCAGCAGAGCACTTATGTCGGGAGGGCTTAACGGGGAGCTGTTTTTT
v_call: TRBV24-1; j_call: TRBJ1-4; clone_size: -; d_call: -; cdr3_aa: CATSDSRGPNEKLFF; cdr3_nt: TGTGCCACCAGTGATTCCAGGGGCCCTAATGAAAAACTGTTTTTT
v_call: TRBV7-2; j_call: TRBJ2-2; clone_size: -; d_call: TRBD2; cdr3_aa: CASSSLAGAGELFF; cdr3_nt: TGTGCCAGCAGCTCGCTAGCGGGAGCCGGGGAGCTGTTTTTT
v_call: TRBV28; j_call: TRBJ1-2; clone_size: -; d_call: -; cdr3_aa: CASSPDRSYGYTF; cdr3_nt: TGTGCCAGCAGTCCTGACAGGTCCTATGGCTACACCTTC
v_call: TRBV18; j_call: TRBJ1-1; clone_size: -; d_call: -; cdr3_aa: CASSPPNAAPRTEAFF; cdr3_nt: TGTGCCAGCTCACCACCCAACGCAGCGCCGAGGACTGAAGCTTTCTTT
v_call: TRBV30; j_call: TRBJ2-5; clone_size: -; d_call: -; cdr3_aa: CAWSPGGGGETQYF; cdr3_nt: TGTGCCTGGAGTCCAGGAGGGGGAGGCGAGACCCAGTACTTC
v_call: TRBV7-9; j_call: TRBJ2-7; clone_size: -; d_call: TRBD1; cdr3_aa: CASSLATGSSYEQYF; cdr3_nt: TGTGCCAGCAGCTTAGCGACAGGGAGCTCCTACGAGCAGTACTTC
v_call: TRBV6-5; j_call: TRBJ2-2; clone_size: -; d_call: -; cdr3_aa: CASSYSNTGIGELFF; cdr3_nt: TGTGCCAGCAGTTACTCTAACACAGGGATCGGGGAGCTGTTTTTT
v_call: TRBV7-2; j_call: TRBJ2-2; clone_size: -; d_call: TRBD2; cdr3_aa: CASSLGVGRRTGELFF; cdr3_nt: TGTGCCAGCAGCTTAGGGGTCGGGAGGAGGACCGGGGAGCTGTTTTTT
v_call: TRBV19; j_call: TRBJ2-1; clone_size: -; d_call: -; cdr3_aa: CASSTDGEGEQFF; cdr3_nt: TGTGCCAGTAGTACCGACGGGGAAGGAGAGCAGTTCTTC
v_call: TRBV6-1; j_call: TRBJ1-4; clone_size: -; d_call: -; cdr3_aa: CASSDLGPFDEKLFF; cdr3_nt: TGTGCCAGCAGTGATCTGGGACCTTTTGATGAAAAACTGTTTTTT
v_call: TRBV9; j_call: TRBJ2-7; clone_size: -; d_call: -; cdr3_aa: CASSVGPNAHEQYF; cdr3_nt: TGTGCCAGCAGCGTAGGACCTAACGCCCACGAGCAGTACTTC
v_call: TRBV5-4; j_call: TRBJ1-1; clone_size: -; d_call: -; cdr3_aa: CASSKWGYERNTEAFF; cdr3_nt: TGTGCCAGCAGCAAGTGGGGTTATGAAAGGAACACTGAAGCTTTCTTT
v_call: TRBV24-1; j_call: TRBJ1-1; clone_size: -; d_call: -; cdr3_aa: CATSDSGMGGTEAFF; cdr3_nt: TGTGCCACCAGTGATTCCGGGATGGGGGGCACTGAAGCTTTCTTT
v_call: TRBV12-3/TRBV12-4; j_call: TRBJ1-2; clone_size: once; d_call: TRBD1; cdr3_aa: CASTGDRVHGYTF; cdr3_nt: TGTGCCAGCACCGGGGACAGGGTCCATGGCTACACCTTC
v_call: TRBV6-5; j_call: TRBJ1-1; clone_size: -; d_call: -; cdr3_aa: CASSRGNTEAFF; cdr3_nt: TGTGCCAGCAGCCGAGGAAACACTGAAGCTTTCTTT
v_call: TRBV4-1; j_call: TRBJ1-5; clone_size: -; d_call: -; cdr3_aa: CASSQAEPFRPQHF; cdr3_nt: TGCGCCAGCAGCCAAGCTGAGCCTTTTCGGCCCCAGCATTTT
v_call: TRBV28; j_call: TRBJ1-2; clone_size: -; d_call: -; cdr3_aa: CASRGSTNYGYTF; cdr3_nt: TGTGCCAGCAGGGGATCCACTAACTATGGCTACACCTTC
v_call: TRBV12-3/TRBV12-4; j_call: TRBJ1-2; clone_size: -; d_call: -; cdr3_aa: CASSGGGAAGYTF; cdr3_nt: TGTGCCAGCAGCGGGGGGGGCGCAGCTGGCTACACCTTC
v_call: TRBV29-1; j_call: TRBJ2-1; clone_size: -; d_call: -; cdr3_aa: CSVVGPHYNEQFF; cdr3_nt: TGCAGCGTTGTGGGACCGCACTACAATGAGCAGTTCTTC